The 6 T cell receptor beta chains reported below all come from one sample, sequenced in a study of blood T cell repertoires in COVID-19 (dated by TCRdb to 2019 to 2021). The method was the immunoSEQ multiplex PCR assay. Here the immuneACCESS table is served through TCRdb, limited to in-frame sequences with V and J called. Missing clones are a known gap in these copies; in checked studies unresolved V genes cover under half, and the rest lacks a known reason. Across this sample there are about 200,000 clones, with 94% seen only once. The ten largest clones take up approximately 0.8% of the sample. The sequenced sample consisted of peripheral blood. These receptors were taken from a man aged 25-45 years with COVID-19, enrolled during active disease.

This clone was recorded only once. This chain joins TRBV5-6 and TRBJ1-2; TRBD1 aligns across 8 bases. CDR3 length: 15 residues. Germline CDR1 SGHDT, CDR2 YYEEEE. The V gene end was trimmed by 2 bases and the J gene end by 2 bases; junction bases not matched to a gene: 5. The CDR3 DNA reads as TGTGCCAGCAGCTTCCAGGGGGCTCGGAACTATGGCTACACCTTC. This gives the protein CASSFQGARNYGYTF.

The CDR3 is CASSQDLVTDTQYF. The CDR3 coding sequence is TGTGCCAGCAGCCAAGACCTAGTGACAGATACGCAGTATTTT. The chain uses TRBV3-1 (or the pseudogene TRBV3-2) and TRBJ2-3; D ambiguous. Trimming pared 0 bases from V and 3 bases from J, leaving 7 bases between. The CDR3 contains 14 residues. Germline V gene sequence: CDR1 LGHDT, CDR2 YNNKEL (reference sequence).

The chain recombines TRBV19 with TRBJ1-5, with 7 nucleotides matching TRBD1. The germline V gene encodes CDR1 LNHDA and CDR2 SQIVND (reference sequence). J lost 5 bases, V lost 5 bases, and 3 bases had no gene match. The CDR3 has 13 amino acids. The DNA of the CDR3 is TGTGCCAGTAGTTCAACAGGGGATCAGCCCCAGCATTTT. As protein: CASSSTGDQPQHF.

The chain carries TRBV6-4 and TRBJ2-3, with 9 positions matching TRBD2. From germline, CDR1 is MRHNA and CDR2 SNTAGT. The CDR3 runs 17 residues. V dropped 2 bases and J dropped 1; count of bases not matched to a gene: 7. CDR3 sequence (DNA): TGTGCCAGCAGTGACGTAGCGGGGGTTGCGGGCACAGATACGCAGTATTTT. Translation gives CASSDVAGVAGTDTQYF.

The CDR3 here is CASSAGQTGAPNEKLFF. DNA for the CDR3: TGTGCCAGCAGCGCGGGGCAAACAGGGGCTCCAAATGAAAAACTGTTTTTT. The rearrangement uses TRBV9 and TRBJ1-4; 7 bases map to TRBD1. Losses at the gene ends were 3 bases for V and 5 bases for J; bases not matched to a gene: 13. Per the germline V gene, CDR1 is SGDLS and CDR2 is YYNGEE. The CDR3 totals 17 residues.

The rearrangement links TRBV9 to TRBJ1-2; TRBD1 matches 8 bases. V dropped 3 bases and J dropped 13; count of bases not matched to a gene: 11. The CDR3 length is 13 residues. Germline V gives CDR1 SGDLS, CDR2 YYNGEE. The CDR3 nucleotides read TGTGCCAGCAGCGAAACGACAGGGGTGAAGGCCACCTTC. It codes for CASSETTGVKATF.